The clone carrying this T cell receptor beta chain is medium-sized within its sample. Its matching antigen is unknown. This sample was taken from a study of T cell responses to AZD1222 COVID-19 vaccine. V dropped 0 bases and J dropped 0 bases, with 6 bases sitting between them. Per germline, CDR1 MNHEY and CDR2 SVGAGI. The CDR3 totals 16 residues. Notes on the study in general: Donors were mostly white British, more females; clonal diversity possibly underestimated. Spike-specific TCR depth and breadth grew after two AZD1222 doses.

Produced via immunoSEQ multiplex PCR; TCRdb's table is partial and in-frame only. This table holds roughly 100,000 clones, about 89% found once. This receptor was taken from an adult who received the MenACWY meningococcal vaccine as a control. The chain uses TRBV6-5 and TRBJ1-6; D is ambiguous. The input for sequencing was peripheral blood, taken 28 days after the second dose of the MenACWY control vaccine. The DNA for the CDR3 is TGTGCCAGCAGTTACTCGGCAAGCTCCTATAATTCACCCCTCCACTTT. Residues: CASSYSASSYNSPLHF.